This T cell receptor (beta chain) was sequenced during a study of OX40 agonist ivuxolimab in advanced cancers. Turning to the study itself: Partial responses occurred in three patients (one hepatocellular carcinoma, two cutaneous melanoma).

Germline CDR1 and CDR2: SNHLY and FYNNEI. The V gene lost 2 bases and the J gene lost 6 bases, with 17 bases spanning the gap. This CDR3 region has 16 residues. Autoimmune disease history or systemic immunosuppression led to patient exclusion. Here immunoSEQ multiplex PCR was the method, and the copy in TCRdb shows in-frame clones only, minus some. The sample has fewer than 55,000 clones; about 81% are singletons. Source: CD4+ or CD8+ T cells sorted from blood, taken in a trial of the OX40 agonist ivuxolimab. V usage is TRBV2 and J usage is TRBJ2-4; D is tentatively TRBD1 or TRBD2 (6 bases each). This clonotype was obtained from an adult with an advanced solid tumor such as melanoma, head and neck, liver or kidney cancer. CDR3 region: CASSELDGGVGNIQYF. In nucleotides, the CDR3 is TGTGCCAGCAGTGAACTGGACGGGGGCGTGGGAAACATTCAGTACTTC. Variable domain in full (rest from reference TRBV2 and TRBJ2-4): EPEVTQTPSHQVTQMGQEVILRCVPISNHLYFYWYRQILGQKVEFLVSFYNNEISEKSEIFDDQFSVERPDGSNFTLKIRSTKLEDSAMYFCASSELDGGVGNIQYFGAGTRLSVL.